This TCR beta chain originates from a study of T cell repertoires in cytomegalovirus infection. For this clonotype: What it binds is unknown.

The study, taken as a whole, reports: Carriage of CMV together with the relevant HLA was identifiable through cumulative public TCR beta family frequency. HLA-C-restricted CMV clonotypes gave the most frequent clonotype in two of eight donors.

TCRdb ran MiXCR on the reads and lists one entry per CDR3 protein. The sample carries roughly 150,000 distinct CDR3 sequences, approximately 30% recorded once. CDR1 and CDR2 from the germline V gene are MNHEY and SMNVEV (reference sequence). This CDR3 has 14 residues. With 7 bases removed from V and 3 bases from J, the gap between germline ends came to 12 bases. The specimen was CD8+ T cells from cultured PBMCs, collected from culture after CMV antigen stimulation. The sequence was obtained from a human donor in good health (CMV status not recorded). Some clones in this sample may be carry-over from other donors' samples. V and J are TRBV27 and TRBJ2-2, with D possibly being TRBD2 (5 bases). The CDR3 region has the DNA TGTGCCAGCACCCCCGGGGTGCACACCGGGGAGCTGTTTTTT. Translated: CASTPGVHTGELFF.